Sequencing of this T cell receptor beta chain was carried out in a study of T cell responses to AZD1222 COVID-19 vaccine. Findings and caveats of the study: It should be noted that donors were predominantly white British and more often female, and clonal diversity was possibly underestimated.

In regard to this clone: As yet, its antigen is unknown.

This table comes from immunoSEQ multiplex PCR, and its TCRdb copy is limited to in-frame clones, with some not included. Among about 100,000 clones listed, approximately 90% were seen once. V shed 5 bases, J shed 8 bases, and the junction held 6 bases outside the gene matches. Germline V lookup: CDR1 ENHRY, CDR2 SYGVKD. The CDR3 contains 14 residues. The chain joins TRBV10-3 to TRBJ1-1; 12 positions agree with TRBD1. The source of this sequence is an adult who received the AZD1222 COVID-19 vaccine. Sample: peripheral blood, taken 28 days after the second AZD1222 dose. The CDR3 here is CAISRDRGQLEAFF. The CDR3 bases are TGTGCCATCAGTCGGGACAGGGGGCAATTGGAAGCTTTCTTT.